A single sample is the source of the 25 T cell receptor beta chains below, sequenced in a study of blood T cell repertoires in COVID-19 (dated by TCRdb to about 2020). Libraries were made using the immunoSEQ multiplex PCR assay. The table comes from immuneACCESS by way of TCRdb, which keeps in-frame sequences with V and J called. Part of the clones is missing from these tables; in studies checked, under half for an unresolved V gene and the rest for unknown reasons. Here the sample has over 200,000 clones; approximately 91% occur a single time. The biggest ten clones account for approximately 2.6% of the sample. The sequenced sample consisted of peripheral blood. Receptors were obtained from a woman between 55 and 75 years old with acute or convalescent COVID-19.

This clone was seen a few times. V and J are TRBV7-2 and TRBJ1-5, with D unresolved. Trimming shortened V by 1 base and J by 2 bases, and 12 bases separated the two germline ends. The CDR3 runs 16 residues. CDR1 and CDR2 from the germline V gene are SGHTA and FQGNSA. CDR3 sequence (DNA): TGTGCCAGCAGCTTAGTTGTGGTTGGAGGCAATCAGCCCCAGCATTTT. Translating gives CASSLVVVGGNQPQHF.

The chain employs TRBV30 and TRBJ1-2; D ambiguous. Looked up from germline, CDR1 is GTSNPN and CDR2 is SVGIG (reference sequence). The CDR3 runs 15 residues. V was cut by 0 bases and J by 0 bases, with 11 bases left in between. CDR3 sequence reads: CAWSVSREANYGYTF. As DNA, the CDR3 is TGTGCCTGGAGTGTAAGTCGGGAAGCTAACTATGGCTACACCTTC.

The chain couples TRBV19 to TRBJ2-2; maybe TRBD2 (6 bases). Trimming pared 2 bases from V and 0 bases from J, leaving 13 bases between. CDR3 length: 17 amino acids. Germline CDR1 LNHDA, CDR2 SQIVND (reference sequence). The CDR3 nucleotides read TGTGCCAGTAGTATACCGGCGGGAACCGCGAACACCGGGGAGCTGTTTTTT. It translates to CASSIPAGTANTGELFF. Together with reference TRBV19 and TRBJ2-2, the CDR3 gives the full variable domain: DGGITQSPKYLFRKEGQNVTLSCEQNLNHDAMYWYRQDPGQGLRLIYYSQIVNDFQKGDIAEGYSVSREKKESFPLTVTSAQKNPTAFYLCASSIPAGTANTGELFFGEGSRLTVL.

The chain has TRBV6-6 and TRBJ2-2, with a tentative D call TRBD1 (5 bases). CDR1 MNHNY and CDR2 SVGAGI come from the germline V gene (reference sequence). This CDR3 has 14 residues. The ends were cut back, 6 bases at V and 1 base at J, with 9 bases in the middle. The DNA for the CDR3 is TGTGCCAGCAGGGGGCGAGGGAACACCGGGGAGCTGTTTTTT. Residues: CASRGRGNTGELFF.

This sequence joins TRBV25-1 and TRBJ2-5, with TRBD2 matching 7 bases. Per the germline V gene, CDR1 is MGHDK and CDR2 is SYGVNS. Trimming cost V 6 bases and J 2 bases; bases outside gene matches: 6. The CDR3 is made up of 14 amino acids. CDR3 nucleotide sequence: TGTGCCAGCAGCTTGGGAGCGGGGCAAGAGACCCAGTACTTC. Translating gives CASSLGAGQETQYF.

The V call is TRBV7-6, the J call TRBJ2-3; 11 nucleotides agree with TRBD2. After removal of 0 bases from V and 1 base from J, the junction contained 9 bases not matched to a gene. CDR1 SGHVS and CDR2 FNYEAQ come from the germline V gene. There are 19 residues in the CDR3. The CDR3 protein is CASSLALLAGGGGTDTQYF. CDR3 DNA: TGTGCCAGCAGCTTAGCGTTGCTAGCGGGAGGAGGGGGCACAGATACGCAGTATTTT.

This chain uses TRBV5-1 with TRBJ2-1; 7 bases map to TRBD1. J gave up 5 bases and V 0 bases, and 8 bases lay outside the gene matches. This CDR3 is built from 16 residues. The germline V gene encodes CDR1 SGHRS and CDR2 YFSETQ. CDR3 sequence reads: CASSLAGTAYNNEQFF. The CDR3 nucleotides are TGCGCCAGCAGCTTGGCCGGGACAGCGTATAACAATGAGCAGTTCTTC.

The rearrangement links TRBV3-1 (or the pseudogene TRBV3-2) to TRBJ1-1; possibly TRBD1 for D (5 bases). V was trimmed by 0 bases and J by 8 bases, leaving 10 bases between them. Germline CDR1 reads LGHDT; CDR2 reads YNNKEL (reference sequence). This CDR3 comprises 13 residues. CDR3 nucleotides: TGTGCCAGCAGCCAAGATTATTACAGGGAAGCTTTCTTT. As protein: CASSQDYYREAFF.

The chain carries TRBV6-5 and TRBJ1-2, with 8 nucleotides matching TRBD1. Trimming removed 4 bases from V and 6 bases from J; junction bases left unmatched: 4. The germline V gene has CDR1 MNHEY and CDR2 SVGAGI. This CDR3 is 13 amino acids long. The CDR3 DNA follows: TGTGCCAGCAGTTTCCAGGGGGCGGATGGCTACACCTTC. This codes for CASSFQGADGYTF.

This chain connects TRBV7-9 to TRBJ1-2; D gene unclear. The CDR3 covers 15 residues. Germline V gene data show CDR1 as SEHNR and CDR2 as FQNEAQ (reference sequence). Trimming removed 1 base from V and 3 bases from J, with 12 bases in between. The CDR3 bases are TGTGCCAGCAGCTTAGGATGGCGGGCGGACTATGGCTACACCTTC. It yields the protein CASSLGWRADYGYTF. Together with reference TRBV7-9 and TRBJ1-2, the CDR3 gives the full variable domain: DTGVSQNPRHKITKRGQNVTFRCDPISEHNRLYWYRQTLGQGPEFLTYFQNEAQLEKSRLLSDRFSAERPKGSFSTLEIQRTEQGDSAMYLCASSLGWRADYGYTFGSGTRLTVV.

The gene calls are TRBV19 and TRBJ2-1; 7 bases are shared with TRBD2. The CDR3 contains 11 residues. The germline gives CDR1 LNHDA, CDR2 SQIVND (reference sequence). Losses at the gene ends were 6 bases for V and 10 bases for J; bases not matched to a gene: 3. CDR3 coding DNA: TGTGCCAGTAGCGCGGGGGAGGAGCAGTTCTTC. It translates to CASSAGEEQFF. The full variable domain, with the rest looked up from reference TRBV19 and TRBJ2-1, is DGGITQSPKYLFRKEGQNVTLSCEQNLNHDAMYWYRQDPGQGLRLIYYSQIVNDFQKGDIAEGYSVSREKKESFPLTVTSAQKNPTAFYLCASSAGEEQFFGPGTRLTVL.

The CDR3 DNA sequence: TGTGCCAGCTCAGCCTCCGGGACATACTTCTCTGGCTACACCTTC. Its translation is CASSASGTYFSGYTF. The genes are TRBV18 and TRBJ1-2, with D perhaps TRBD1 (6 bases). The CDR3 extends over 15 amino acids. Germline CDR1 and CDR2: KGHSH and LQKENI. Trimming removed 5 bases from V and 7 bases from J, with 20 bases in between.

The chain joins TRBV19 to TRBJ1-5; 7 bases are shared with TRBD1. The germline gives CDR1 LNHDA, CDR2 SQIVND (reference sequence). V lost 3 bases, J lost 2 bases, and 7 bases stayed unmatched. The CDR3 length is 16 residues. The CDR3 sequence: CASSIPRGRGNQPQHF. The DNA for the CDR3 is TGTGCCAGTAGTATTCCAAGGGGGCGGGGCAATCAGCCCCAGCATTTT.

The genes are TRBV10-3 and TRBJ2-2; D is unclear. The CDR3 sequence is 14 residues long. CDR1 and CDR2 from the germline V gene are ENHRY and SYGVKD. V lost 6 bases and J lost 1, with 9 bases in between. The CDR3 bases are TGTGCCATCAGATCCAGAGGGAACACCGGGGAGCTGTTTTTT. Translating gives CAIRSRGNTGELFF.

The chain recombines TRBV19 with TRBJ1-2; D not resolved. The V gene lost 7 bases and the J gene lost 6 bases, with 15 bases spanning the gap. This CDR3 contains 13 residues. Germline CDR1 LNHDA, CDR2 SQIVND (reference sequence). CDR3 bases: TGTGCCAGTAAATTTCTTCGCGCCGATGGCTACACCTTC. It specifies CASKFLRADGYTF.

The chain couples TRBV24-1 to TRBJ2-3, with a possible D match to TRBD2 (6 bases). There are 15 residues in the CDR3. The germline V gene encodes CDR1 KGHDR and CDR2 SFDVKD. Between the trimmed V and J ends, which lost 9 bases and 3 bases, there was a span of 18 bases. CDR3 sequence: CATGGSTIMTDTQYF. CDR3 in DNA: TGTGCCACCGGAGGGAGTACGATTATGACAGATACGCAGTATTTT.

The gene calls are TRBV9 and TRBJ1-2; TRBD1 agrees at 9 bases. Looked up from germline, CDR1 is SGDLS and CDR2 is YYNGEE. Unmatched junction bases numbered 3, after V lost 1 base and J lost 2 bases. The CDR3 contains 15 residues. CDR3 nucleotides: TGTGCCAGCAGCGTAAACAGGGGGCAGAACTATGGCTACACCTTC. Residues: CASSVNRGQNYGYTF. The whole variable domain, filled in from reference TRBV9 and TRBJ1-2, reads DSGVTQTPKHLITATGQRVTLRCSPRSGDLSVYWYQQSLDQGLQFLIQYYNGEERAKGNILERFSAQQFPDLHSELNLSSLELGDSALYFCASSVNRGQNYGYTFGSGTRLTVV.

This sequence joins TRBV10-3 and TRBJ1-2, with 8 bases identical to TRBD1. Germline V gives CDR1 ENHRY, CDR2 SYGVKD. V was pared by 2 bases and J by 5 bases, with 4 bases of the junction left unmatched. CDR3 size: 14 residues. For the CDR3, the DNA is TGTGCCATCAGTGAGGGAGGGGACAGGTATGGCTACACCTTC. Protein: CAISEGGDRYGYTF.

This clone was observed a handful of times. The rearrangement uses TRBV6-5 and TRBJ2-5; weak D call: TRBD1 (6 bases). Per the germline V gene, CDR1 is MNHEY and CDR2 is SVGAGI. This CDR3 is 14 amino acids long. Trimming removed 5 bases from V and 4 bases from J, with 14 bases in between. CDR3 coding DNA: TGTGCCAGCAGTCCACAGGGAAGGCGAGAGACCCAGTACTTC. Residues: CASSPQGRRETQYF.

This chain links TRBV19 with TRBJ2-5, with TRBD2 matching 10 bases. Germline values: CDR1 LNHDA, CDR2 SQIVND (reference sequence). The CDR3 consists of 15 residues. Trimming took 3 bases from V and 5 from J; bases not matched to a gene: 6. The CDR3 reads CASSIGAGGLETQYF. CDR3 DNA sequence: TGTGCCAGTAGTATCGGAGCGGGAGGGTTGGAGACCCAGTACTTC.

A single count supports this clone. J is TRBJ1-5 and V is TRBV5-8; no reliable D call. Trimming pared 7 bases from V and 9 bases from J, leaving 14 bases between. This CDR3 comprises 12 residues. Germline loops: CDR1 SGHTS, CDR2 YDEGEE. CDR3 nucleotide sequence: TGTGCCAGCGGACTTGGAACCCGGCCCCAGCATTTT. Its translation is CASGLGTRPQHF.

The genes are TRBV6-4 and TRBJ2-2, with D tentatively TRBD2 (6 bases). Germline V lookup: CDR1 MRHNA, CDR2 SNTAGT. The CDR3 totals 14 residues. V lost 3 bases to trimming and J lost 2 bases, with 7 bases between them. As DNA, the CDR3 is TGTGCCAGCAGTGATAGCGGCAACACCGGGGAGCTGTTTTTT. This encodes CASSDSGNTGELFF.

The chain recombines TRBV18 with TRBJ1-1; TRBD1 might be the D (6 bases). Germline-derived CDR1 and CDR2 are KGHSH and LQKENI. V lost 2 bases to trimming and J lost 5 bases, with 9 bases between them. The CDR3 contains 13 residues. Here the CDR3 reads CASSPRGYTEAFF. The CDR3 nucleotides read TGTGCCAGCTCACCAAGGGGGTATACTGAAGCTTTCTTT.

The chain has TRBV10-3 and TRBJ2-1, with D perhaps matching TRBD2 (5 bases). CDR1 is ENHRY and CDR2 is SYGVKD in the germline V gene. The germline V and J ends were trimmed by 5 bases and 8 bases, with 10 bases remaining between them. The CDR3 length is 12 residues. In DNA, the CDR3 is TGTGCCATCAGTACTAGAGGCGATGAGCAGTTCTTC. Protein: CAISTRGDEQFF.

CDR3 sequence reads: CASSQDSNRAPGELFF. Here the CDR3 DNA reads TGTGCCAGCAGCCAAGATTCTAACAGGGCGCCCGGGGAGCTGTTTTTT. V and J are TRBV3-1 (or the pseudogene TRBV3-2) and TRBJ2-2; a possible D gene is TRBD1 (6 bases). V was cut by 0 bases and J by 6 bases, with 14 bases left in between. Germline V lookup: CDR1 LGHDT, CDR2 YNNKEL (reference sequence). This CDR3 has 16 amino acids.